A selection of T cell receptor beta chains follows, all from one sample in a study of vaccination effects on CD4 cells after COVID-19. Clones were read by immunoSEQ multiplex PCR, and TCRdb kept only the in-frame ones, dropping some. The data hold under 40,000 clones, with about 71% observed a single time. Their antigens are not known. Sequenced here: CD4+ T cells from PBMCs cultured without peptide, sampled before COVID-19 vaccination. These receptors were obtained from a human donor who received a COVID-19 vaccine. The CDR3 runs from the conserved cysteine through the conserved F or W. A D gene is named only where the DNA matches it firmly. Not every row has a clone size; where given, it reads once, few, many or a size class.

v_call	d_call	clone_size	j_call	cdr3_aa	cdr3_nt
TRBV12-3/TRBV12-4	NA	NA	TRBJ1-5	CASSLLINQPQHF	TGTGCCAGCAGTTTATTGATAAATCAGCCCCAGCATTTT
TRBV11-3	TRBD2	NA	TRBJ2-7	CASSPGGDGEQYF	TGTGCCAGCAGCCCGGGGGGAGACGGCGAGCAGTACTTC
TRBV5-1	NA	NA	TRBJ1-2	CASSLIRGEYTF	TGCGCCAGCAGCTTAATCAGAGGCGAATACACCTTC
TRBV5-4	NA	few	TRBJ2-3	CASSGALRGGADTQYF	TGTGCCAGCAGCGGGGCCTTAAGAGGGGGGGCAGATACGCAGTATTTT
TRBV3-1/TRBV3-2	TRBD2	NA	TRBJ2-1	CASSPGVGSGGDNEQFF	TGTGCCAGCAGCCCGGGAGTAGGGAGCGGGGGGGACAATGAGCAGTTCTTC
TRBV18	NA	NA	TRBJ2-3	CASSPQVAGGTGLSQYF	TGTGCCAGCTCACCCCAAGTGGCAGGGGGTACGGGACTTTCGCAGTATTTT
TRBV18	NA	NA	TRBJ1-1	CASSPVGAGGTEAFF	TGTGCCAGCTCACCTGTGGGGGCCGGGGGAACTGAAGCTTTCTTT
TRBV2	TRBD2	few	TRBJ2-7	CASRELAGGPGEQYF	TGTGCCAGCAGAGAACTAGCGGGAGGGCCTGGTGAGCAGTACTTC
TRBV11-2	NA	NA	TRBJ2-5	CASSLGAGETQYF	TGTGCCAGCAGCTTAGGGGCGGGAGAGACCCAGTACTTC
TRBV6-5	NA	NA	TRBJ1-2	CASSPGGDYGYTF	TGTGCCAGCAGCCCCGGCGGAGATTATGGCTACACCTTC
TRBV19	NA	NA	TRBJ2-5	CASSINPGTYQETQYF	TGTGCCAGTAGTATAAATCCCGGGACGTACCAAGAGACCCAGTACTTC
TRBV6-5	NA	NA	TRBJ1-2	CASSYGARRANYGYTF	TGTGCCAGCAGTTATGGGGCCAGGCGGGCTAACTATGGCTACACCTTC
TRBV18	TRBD1	NA	TRBJ2-3	CASSPVDRGTDTQYF	TGTGCCAGCTCACCAGTCGACAGGGGCACAGATACGCAGTATTTT
TRBV5-4	TRBD1	NA	TRBJ2-7	CASSPGTGATGYEQYF	TGTGCCAGCAGCCCCGGGACAGGGGCCACCGGATACGAGCAGTACTTC
TRBV11-1	NA	medium-sized	TRBJ1-1	CASSFKGDTEAFF	TGTGCCAGCAGCTTCAAGGGCGACACTGAAGCTTTCTTT
TRBV3-1/TRBV3-2	NA	NA	TRBJ1-2	CASSQYSFYSNYGYTF	TGTGCCAGCAGCCAGTACTCCTTCTACTCTAACTATGGCTACACCTTC
TRBV6-5	NA	NA	TRBJ2-2	CASSDTSNTGELFF	TGTGCCAGCAGCGACACCTCGAACACCGGGGAGCTGTTTTTT
TRBV30	NA	few	TRBJ1-4	CAWAPDEKLFF	TGTGCCTGGGCCCCCGACGAAAAACTGTTTTTT
TRBV6-1	TRBD2	NA	TRBJ2-1	CASSEDAGGPNEQFF	TGTGCCAGCAGTGAAGATGCGGGAGGGCCGAATGAGCAGTTCTTC
TRBV3-1/TRBV3-2	NA	NA	TRBJ1-3	CASRNRISGNTIYF	TGTGCCAGCAGAAACAGGATCTCTGGAAACACCATATATTTT
TRBV19	NA	NA	TRBJ1-6	CASSIKAGYRNSPLHF	TGTGCCAGTAGTATAAAGGCAGGATACCGCAATTCACCCCTCCACTTT
TRBV12-3/TRBV12-4	NA	NA	TRBJ1-5	CASNDHGNQPQHF	TGTGCCAGCAACGACCATGGCAATCAGCCCCAGCATTTT
TRBV18	NA	NA	TRBJ2-5	CASSPYTEETQYF	TGTGCCAGCTCACCTTATACCGAGGAGACCCAGTACTTC
TRBV5-4	NA	NA	TRBJ2-3	CASSLKTRNTDTQYF	TGTGCCAGCAGCTTGAAGACTAGGAACACAGATACGCAGTATTTT
TRBV2	NA	few	TRBJ1-6	CASRQGADNSPLHF	TGTGCCAGCAGACAAGGGGCGGATAATTCACCCCTCCACTTT
TRBV5-1	NA	NA	TRBJ2-2	CASSLSSPANTGELFF	TGCGCCAGCAGCTTGTCGTCACCCGCGAACACCGGGGAGCTGTTTTTT
TRBV7-6	NA	NA	TRBJ2-7	CASSLVAVGIYEQYF	TGTGCCAGCAGCTTAGTAGCGGTCGGGATCTACGAGCAGTACTTC
TRBV15	TRBD1	NA	TRBJ1-4	CATSKKQGTTTNEKLFF	TGTGCCACCAGCAAAAAACAGGGGACCACAACTAATGAAAAACTGTTTTTT
TRBV6-1	TRBD2	few	TRBJ2-1	CASSEDAGAYNEQFF	TGTGCCAGCAGTGAAGATGCGGGGGCCTACAATGAGCAGTTCTTC
TRBV7-9	NA	NA	TRBJ2-5	CASSPPRRVRETQYF	TGTGCCAGCAGCCCCCCCCGCAGGGTTCGGGAGACCCAGTACTTC
TRBV7-8	NA	NA	TRBJ2-5	CASSLIGETQYF	TGTGCCAGCAGCCTCATTGGGGAGACCCAGTACTTC
TRBV27	NA	few	TRBJ2-1	CASSDAGSSYNEQFF	TGTGCCAGCAGCGATGCGGGGAGCTCCTACAATGAGCAGTTCTTC